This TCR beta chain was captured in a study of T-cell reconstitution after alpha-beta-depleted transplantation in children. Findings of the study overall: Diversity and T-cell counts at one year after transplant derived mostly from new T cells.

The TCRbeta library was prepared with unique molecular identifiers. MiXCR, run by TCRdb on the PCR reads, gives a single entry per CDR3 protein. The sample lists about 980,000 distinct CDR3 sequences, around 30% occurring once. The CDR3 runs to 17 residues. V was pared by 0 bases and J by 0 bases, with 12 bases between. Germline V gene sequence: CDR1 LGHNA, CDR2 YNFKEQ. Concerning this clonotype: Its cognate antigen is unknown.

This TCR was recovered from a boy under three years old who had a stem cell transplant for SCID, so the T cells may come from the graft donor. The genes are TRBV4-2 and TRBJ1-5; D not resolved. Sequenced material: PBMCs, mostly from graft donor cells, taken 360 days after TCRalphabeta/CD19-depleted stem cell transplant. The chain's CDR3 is CASSQEISPYSNQPQHF. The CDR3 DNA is TGTGCCAGCAGCCAAGAAATCAGCCCTTATAGCAATCAGCCCCAGCATTTT.